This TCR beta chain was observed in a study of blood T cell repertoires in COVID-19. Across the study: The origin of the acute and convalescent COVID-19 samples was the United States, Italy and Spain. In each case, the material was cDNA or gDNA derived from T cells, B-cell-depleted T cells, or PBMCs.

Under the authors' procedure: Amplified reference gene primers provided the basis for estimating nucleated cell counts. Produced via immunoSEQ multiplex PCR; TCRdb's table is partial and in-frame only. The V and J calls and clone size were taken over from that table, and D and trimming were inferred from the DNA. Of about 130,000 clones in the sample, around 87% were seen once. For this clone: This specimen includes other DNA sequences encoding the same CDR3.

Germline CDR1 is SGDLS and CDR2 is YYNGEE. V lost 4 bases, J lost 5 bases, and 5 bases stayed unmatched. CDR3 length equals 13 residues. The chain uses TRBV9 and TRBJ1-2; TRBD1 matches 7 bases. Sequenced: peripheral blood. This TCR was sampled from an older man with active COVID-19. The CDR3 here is CASSPDREYGYTF. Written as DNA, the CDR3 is TGTGCCAGCAGCCCCGACAGGGAGTATGGCTACACCTTC. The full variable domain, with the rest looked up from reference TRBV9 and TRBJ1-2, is DSGVTQTPKHLITATGQRVTLRCSPRSGDLSVYWYQQSLDQGLQFLIQYYNGEERAKGNILERFSAQQFPDLHSELNLSSLELGDSALYFCASSPDREYGYTFGSGTRLTVV.